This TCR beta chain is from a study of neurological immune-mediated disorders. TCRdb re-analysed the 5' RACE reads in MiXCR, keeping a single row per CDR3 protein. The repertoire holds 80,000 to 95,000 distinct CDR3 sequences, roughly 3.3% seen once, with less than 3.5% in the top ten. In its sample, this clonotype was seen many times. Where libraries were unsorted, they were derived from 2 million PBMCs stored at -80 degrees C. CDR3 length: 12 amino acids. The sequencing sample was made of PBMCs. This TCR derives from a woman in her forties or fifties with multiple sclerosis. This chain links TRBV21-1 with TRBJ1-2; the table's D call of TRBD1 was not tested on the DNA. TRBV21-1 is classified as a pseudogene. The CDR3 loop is CARRTGKIGYTF. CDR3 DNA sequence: TGTGCCAGGCGGACAGGTAAAATTGGCTACACCTTC.